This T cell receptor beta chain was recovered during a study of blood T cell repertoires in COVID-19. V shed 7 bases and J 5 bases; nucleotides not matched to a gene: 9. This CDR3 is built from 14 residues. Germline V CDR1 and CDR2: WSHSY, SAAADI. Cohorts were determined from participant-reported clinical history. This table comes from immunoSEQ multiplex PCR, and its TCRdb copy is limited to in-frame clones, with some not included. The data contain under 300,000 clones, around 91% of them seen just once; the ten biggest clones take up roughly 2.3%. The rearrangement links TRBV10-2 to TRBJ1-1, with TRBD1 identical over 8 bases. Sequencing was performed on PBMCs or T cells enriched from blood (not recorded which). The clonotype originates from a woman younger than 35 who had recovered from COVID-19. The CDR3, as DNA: TGCGCCAGCATCGCAGGGGGCGCGGGAACTGAAGCTTTCTTT. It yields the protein CASIAGGAGTEAFF.